This TCR beta chain was captured by sequencing in a study of T cell responses to AZD1222 COVID-19 vaccine. Study-level findings and limits: Elevations in Spike-specific TCR breadth and depth followed administration of two AZD1222 doses. Nearly half of unique spike-specific TCRs reportedly avoided B.1.351 and B.1.1.7 mutated regions. Repertoires were sampled only after the peak T cell response. Baseline testing showed seropositivity in only a handful of AZD1222 recipients.

Clones were sequenced by immunoSEQ multiplex PCR, and TCRdb holds only the in-frame ones, with some missing. There are approximately 140,000 clones in the sample; approximately 92% occur only once, and 2.5% to 4% lies in the top ten. Of note for this clone: Its antigen is not known.

V was pared by 6 bases and J by 4 bases, with 18 bases between. This CDR3 spans 16 amino acids. The germline gives CDR1 SEHNR, CDR2 FQNEAQ (reference sequence). The sequencing here drew on peripheral blood, taken 28 days after the second AZD1222 dose. The TCR originated in an adult who received the AZD1222 COVID-19 vaccine. The gene calls are TRBV7-9 and TRBJ2-2; the D is unclear. The CDR3 here is CASRVSGLTGTGELFF. Written as DNA, the CDR3 is TGTGCCAGCAGAGTTTCCGGGCTGACGGGCACCGGGGAGCTGTTTTTT.